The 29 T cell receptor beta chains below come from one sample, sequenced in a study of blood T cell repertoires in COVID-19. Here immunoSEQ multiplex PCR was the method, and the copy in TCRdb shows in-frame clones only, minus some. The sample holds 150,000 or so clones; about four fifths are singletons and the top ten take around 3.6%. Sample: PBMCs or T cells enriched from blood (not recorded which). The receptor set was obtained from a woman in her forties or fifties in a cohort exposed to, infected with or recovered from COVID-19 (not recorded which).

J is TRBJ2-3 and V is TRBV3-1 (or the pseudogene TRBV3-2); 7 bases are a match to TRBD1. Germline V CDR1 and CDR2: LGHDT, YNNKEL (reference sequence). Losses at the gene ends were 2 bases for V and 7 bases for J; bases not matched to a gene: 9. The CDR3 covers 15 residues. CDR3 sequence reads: CASSQQGTVVNTQYF. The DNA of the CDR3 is TGTGCCAGCAGCCAACAAGGGACAGTTGTAAATACGCAGTATTTT.

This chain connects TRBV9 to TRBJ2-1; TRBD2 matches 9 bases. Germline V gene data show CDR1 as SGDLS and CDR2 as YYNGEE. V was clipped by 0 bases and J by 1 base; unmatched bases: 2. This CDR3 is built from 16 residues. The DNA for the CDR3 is TGTGCCAGCAGCGTAGGGCGGGAGGGTTCCTACAATGAGCAGTTCTTC. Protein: CASSVGREGSYNEQFF.

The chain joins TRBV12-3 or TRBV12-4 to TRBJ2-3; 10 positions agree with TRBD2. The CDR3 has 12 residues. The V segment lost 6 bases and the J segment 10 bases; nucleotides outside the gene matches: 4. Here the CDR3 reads CASSLLAGPQYF. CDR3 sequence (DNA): TGTGCCAGCAGCCTACTAGCGGGGCCGCAGTATTTT.

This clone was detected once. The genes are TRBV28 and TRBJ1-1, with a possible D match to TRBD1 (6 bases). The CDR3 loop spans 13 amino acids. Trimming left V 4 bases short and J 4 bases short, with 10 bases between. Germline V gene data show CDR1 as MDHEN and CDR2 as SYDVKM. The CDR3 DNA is TGTGCCAGCAGTTCAGGGGTGGGCACTGAAGCTTTCTTT. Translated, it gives CASSSGVGTEAFF.

The CDR3 reads CASSSWTGEKLFF. Here the CDR3 DNA reads TGTGCCAGCAGTTCCTGGACAGGGGAAAAACTGTTTTTT. The gene calls are TRBV6-5 and TRBJ1-4; 8 bases line up with TRBD1. The CDR3 consists of 13 residues. Germline V gives CDR1 MNHEY, CDR2 SVGAGI. Unmatched junction bases numbered 3, after V lost 4 bases and J lost 8 bases.

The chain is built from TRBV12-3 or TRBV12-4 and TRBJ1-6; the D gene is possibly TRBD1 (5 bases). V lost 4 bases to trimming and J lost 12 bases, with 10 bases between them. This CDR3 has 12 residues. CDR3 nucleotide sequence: TGTGCCAGCAGTTCAGGGCGAGGACCCCTCCACTTT. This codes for CASSSGRGPLHF.

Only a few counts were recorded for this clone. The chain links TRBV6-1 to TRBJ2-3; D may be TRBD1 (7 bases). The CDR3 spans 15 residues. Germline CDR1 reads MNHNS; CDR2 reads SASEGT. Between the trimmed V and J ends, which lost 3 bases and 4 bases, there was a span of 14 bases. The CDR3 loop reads CASSEEGAGPDTQYF. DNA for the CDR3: TGTGCCAGCAGTGAGGAGGGGGCGGGACCAGATACGCAGTATTTT.

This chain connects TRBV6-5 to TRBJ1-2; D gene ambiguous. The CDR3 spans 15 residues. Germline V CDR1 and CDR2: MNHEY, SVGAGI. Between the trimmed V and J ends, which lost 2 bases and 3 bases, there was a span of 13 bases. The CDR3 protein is CASSYEARGDYGYTF. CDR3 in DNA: TGTGCCAGCAGTTACGAGGCCCGGGGAGACTATGGCTACACCTTC.

The CDR3 nucleotides are TGTGCCAGCAGCTTAGTTGTTGGGGGGGCGGATGAAGCTTTCTTT. This sequence encodes CASSLVVGGADEAFF. This chain links TRBV7-9 with TRBJ1-1; weak D call: TRBD1 (6 bases). Looked up from germline, CDR1 is SEHNR and CDR2 is FQNEAQ (reference sequence). The ends were cut back, 1 base at V and 7 bases at J, with 16 bases in the middle. The CDR3 runs 15 residues.

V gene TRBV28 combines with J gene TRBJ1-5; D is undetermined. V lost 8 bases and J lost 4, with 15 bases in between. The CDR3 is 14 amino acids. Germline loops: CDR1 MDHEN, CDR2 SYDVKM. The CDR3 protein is CASALGGPNQPQHF. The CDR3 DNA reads TGTGCCAGCGCGTTGGGAGGGCCTAATCAGCCCCAGCATTTT.

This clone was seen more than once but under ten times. CDR3 loop: CASSSGVGNQPQHF. The CDR3 bases are TGTGCCAGCAGCTCCGGAGTTGGCAATCAGCCCCAGCATTTT. The J gene is TRBJ1-5, the V gene TRBV11-2; D remains ambiguous. Trimming stripped 4 bases from V and 2 bases from J, with 9 bases between. Germline loops: CDR1 SGHAT, CDR2 FQNNGV. The CDR3 has 14 amino acids.

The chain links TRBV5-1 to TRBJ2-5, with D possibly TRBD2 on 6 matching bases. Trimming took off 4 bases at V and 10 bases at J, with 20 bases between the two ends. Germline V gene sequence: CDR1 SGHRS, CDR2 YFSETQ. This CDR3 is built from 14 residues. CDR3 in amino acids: CASSQGGPPALQYF. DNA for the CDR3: TGCGCCAGCAGCCAAGGAGGGCCCCCCGCACTCCAGTACTTC.

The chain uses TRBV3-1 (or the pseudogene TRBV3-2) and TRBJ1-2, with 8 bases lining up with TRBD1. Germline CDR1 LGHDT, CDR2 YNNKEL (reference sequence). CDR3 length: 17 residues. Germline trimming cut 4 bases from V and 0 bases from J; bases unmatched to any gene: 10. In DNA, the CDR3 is TGTGCCAGCAGCCTCCGGGACAGGCGGGGAGCTAACTATGGCTACACCTTC. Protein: CASSLRDRRGANYGYTF.

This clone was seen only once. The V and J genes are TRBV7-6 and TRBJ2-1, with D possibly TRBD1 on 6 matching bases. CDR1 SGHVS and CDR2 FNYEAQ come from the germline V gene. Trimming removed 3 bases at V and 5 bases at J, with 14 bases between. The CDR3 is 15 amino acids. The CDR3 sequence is CASSFQGWGNNEQFF. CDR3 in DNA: TGTGCCAGCAGCTTTCAGGGGTGGGGGAACAATGAGCAGTTCTTC.

The CDR3 loop reads CASTLGAVNTEAFF. In nucleotides, the CDR3 is TGTGCCAGCACCCTAGGGGCGGTGAACACTGAAGCTTTCTTT. This chain connects TRBV5-4 to TRBJ1-1, with D possibly matching TRBD1 (5 bases). V shed 6 bases and J shed 0 bases, with 12 bases lying between them. The germline gives CDR1 SGHNT, CDR2 YYREEE (reference sequence). CDR3 length: 14 residues. Full variable domain (remainder filled in from reference TRBV5-4 and TRBJ1-1): ETGVTQSPTHLIKTRGQQVTLRCSSQSGHNTVSWYQQALGQGPQFIFQYYREEENGRGNFPPRFSGLQFPNYSSELNVNALELDDSALYLCASTLGAVNTEAFFGQGTRLTVV.

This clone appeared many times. CDR3 coding DNA: TGTGCCAGCAGCTTGCATGGAGTGGGTCCTGCCCAGCATTTT. Translating it yields CASSLHGVGPAQHF. The rearrangement uses TRBV5-6 and TRBJ1-5; D call uncertain. The CDR3 is made up of 14 amino acids. CDR1 is SGHDT and CDR2 is YYEEEE in the germline V gene. Trimming removed 1 base from V and 11 bases from J, with 16 bases in between.

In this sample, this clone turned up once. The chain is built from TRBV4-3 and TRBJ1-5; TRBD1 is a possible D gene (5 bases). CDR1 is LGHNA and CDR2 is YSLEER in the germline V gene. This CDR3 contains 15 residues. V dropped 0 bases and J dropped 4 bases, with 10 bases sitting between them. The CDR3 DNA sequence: TGCGCCAGCAGCCAAGATCTGGGGGGGAATCAGCCCCAGCATTTT. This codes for CASSQDLGGNQPQHF.

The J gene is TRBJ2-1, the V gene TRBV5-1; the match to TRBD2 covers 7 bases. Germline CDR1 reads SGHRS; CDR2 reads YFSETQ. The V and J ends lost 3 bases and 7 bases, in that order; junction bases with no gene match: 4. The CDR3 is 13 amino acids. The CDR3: CASSSGGGNEQFF. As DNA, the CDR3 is TGCGCCAGCAGCTCGGGGGGAGGTAATGAGCAGTTCTTC.

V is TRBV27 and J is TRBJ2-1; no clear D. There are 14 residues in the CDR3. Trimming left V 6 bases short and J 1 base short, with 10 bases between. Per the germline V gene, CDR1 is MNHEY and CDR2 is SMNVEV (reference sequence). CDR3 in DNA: TGTGCCAGCAGAAGGAGTGGTTCCTACAATGAGCAGTTCTTC. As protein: CASRRSGSYNEQFF.

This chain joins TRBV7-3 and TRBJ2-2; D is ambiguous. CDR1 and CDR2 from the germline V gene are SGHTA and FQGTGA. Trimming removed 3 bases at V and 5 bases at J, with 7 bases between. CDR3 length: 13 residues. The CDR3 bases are TGTGCCAGCAGCTTGCAGAGGACCGGGGAGCTGTTTTTT. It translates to CASSLQRTGELFF. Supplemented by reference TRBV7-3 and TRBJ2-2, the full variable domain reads GAGVSQTPSNKVTEKGKYVELRCDPISGHTALYWYRQSLGQGPEFLIYFQGTGAADDSGLPNDRFFAVRPEGSVSTLKIQRTERGDSAVYLCASSLQRTGELFFGEGSRLTVL.

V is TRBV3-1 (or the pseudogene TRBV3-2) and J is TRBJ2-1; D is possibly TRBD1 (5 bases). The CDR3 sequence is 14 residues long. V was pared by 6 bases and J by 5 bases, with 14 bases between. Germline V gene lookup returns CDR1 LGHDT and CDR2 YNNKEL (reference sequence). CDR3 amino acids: CASSHPGQDNEQFF. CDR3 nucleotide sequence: TGTGCCAGCAGTCATCCAGGACAAGACAATGAGCAGTTCTTC.

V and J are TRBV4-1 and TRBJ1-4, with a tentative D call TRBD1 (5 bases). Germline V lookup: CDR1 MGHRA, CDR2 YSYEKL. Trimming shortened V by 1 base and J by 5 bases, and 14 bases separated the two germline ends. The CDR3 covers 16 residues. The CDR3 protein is CASSQGHGGVNEKLFF. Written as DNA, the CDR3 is TGCGCCAGCAGCCAAGGGCACGGGGGGGTAAATGAAAAACTGTTTTTT.

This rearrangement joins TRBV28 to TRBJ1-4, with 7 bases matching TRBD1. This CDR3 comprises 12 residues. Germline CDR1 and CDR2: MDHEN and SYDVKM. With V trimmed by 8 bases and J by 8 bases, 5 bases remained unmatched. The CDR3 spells CASLGGREKLFF. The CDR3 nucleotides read TGTGCCAGCCTAGGGGGCAGGGAAAAACTGTTTTTT.

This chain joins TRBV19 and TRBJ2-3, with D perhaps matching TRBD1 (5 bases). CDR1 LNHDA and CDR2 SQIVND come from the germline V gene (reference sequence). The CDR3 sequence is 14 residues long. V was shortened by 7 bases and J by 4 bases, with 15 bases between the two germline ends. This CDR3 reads CASTNEGDADTQYF. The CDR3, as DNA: TGTGCCAGTACTAATGAAGGGGATGCAGATACGCAGTATTTT.

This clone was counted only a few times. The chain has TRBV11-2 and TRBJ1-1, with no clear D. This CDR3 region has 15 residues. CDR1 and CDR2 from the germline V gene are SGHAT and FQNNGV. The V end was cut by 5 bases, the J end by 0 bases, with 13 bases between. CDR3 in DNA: TGTGCCAGCAGCCGTGGAGCAGCGATGAACACTGAAGCTTTCTTT. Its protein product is CASSRGAAMNTEAFF.

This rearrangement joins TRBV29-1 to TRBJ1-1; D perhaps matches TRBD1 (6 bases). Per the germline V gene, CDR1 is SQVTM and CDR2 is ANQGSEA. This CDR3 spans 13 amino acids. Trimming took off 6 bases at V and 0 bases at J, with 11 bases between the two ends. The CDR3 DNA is TGCAGCGTGGCCGGACAGATGAACACTGAAGCTTTCTTT. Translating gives CSVAGQMNTEAFF.

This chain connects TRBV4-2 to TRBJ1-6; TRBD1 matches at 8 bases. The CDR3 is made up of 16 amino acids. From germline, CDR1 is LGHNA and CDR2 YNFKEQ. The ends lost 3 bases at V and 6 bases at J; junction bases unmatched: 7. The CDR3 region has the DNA TGTGCCAGCAGCCAGCAGGGGACAGGCTTTAATTCACCCCTCCACTTT. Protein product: CASSQQGTGFNSPLHF.

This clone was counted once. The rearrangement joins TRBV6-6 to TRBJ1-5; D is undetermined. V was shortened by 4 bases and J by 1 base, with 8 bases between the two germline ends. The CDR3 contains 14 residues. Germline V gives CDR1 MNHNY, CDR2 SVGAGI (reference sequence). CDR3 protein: CASSSHESNQPQHF. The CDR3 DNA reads TGTGCCAGCAGTTCCCACGAGAGCAATCAGCCCCAGCATTTT.

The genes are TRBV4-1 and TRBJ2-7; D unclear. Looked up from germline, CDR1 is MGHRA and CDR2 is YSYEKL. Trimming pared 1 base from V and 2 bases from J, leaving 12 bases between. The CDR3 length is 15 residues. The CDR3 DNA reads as TGCGCCAGCAGCCAAGCCCCTACGAATACCTACGAGCAGTACTTC. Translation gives CASSQAPTNTYEQYF.